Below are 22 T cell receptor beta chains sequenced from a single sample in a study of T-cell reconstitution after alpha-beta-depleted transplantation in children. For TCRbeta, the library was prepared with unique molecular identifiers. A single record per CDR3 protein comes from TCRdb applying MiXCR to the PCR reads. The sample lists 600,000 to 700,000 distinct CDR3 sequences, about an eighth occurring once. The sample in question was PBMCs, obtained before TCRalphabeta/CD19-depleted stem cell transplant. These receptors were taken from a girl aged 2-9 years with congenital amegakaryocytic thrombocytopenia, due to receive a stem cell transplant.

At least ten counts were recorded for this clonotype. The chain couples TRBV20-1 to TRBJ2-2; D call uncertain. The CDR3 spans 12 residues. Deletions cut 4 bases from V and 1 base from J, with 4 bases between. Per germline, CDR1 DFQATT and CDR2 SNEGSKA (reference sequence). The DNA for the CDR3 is TGCAGTGCTAATGAGAACACCGGGGAGCTGTTTTTT. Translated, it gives CSANENTGELFF.

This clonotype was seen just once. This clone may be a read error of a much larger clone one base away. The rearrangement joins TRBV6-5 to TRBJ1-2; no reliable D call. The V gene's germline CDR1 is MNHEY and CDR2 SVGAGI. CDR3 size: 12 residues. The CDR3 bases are TGTGCCAGCAGTTACAGTAACTATGGCGACACCTTC. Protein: CASSYSNYGDTF.

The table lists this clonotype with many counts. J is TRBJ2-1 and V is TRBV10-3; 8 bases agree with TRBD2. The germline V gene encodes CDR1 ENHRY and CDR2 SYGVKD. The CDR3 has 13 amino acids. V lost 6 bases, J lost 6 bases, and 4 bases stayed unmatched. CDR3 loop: CAIRAGGGNEQFF. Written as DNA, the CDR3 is TGTGCCATCAGGGCGGGAGGCGGCAATGAGCAGTTCTTC.

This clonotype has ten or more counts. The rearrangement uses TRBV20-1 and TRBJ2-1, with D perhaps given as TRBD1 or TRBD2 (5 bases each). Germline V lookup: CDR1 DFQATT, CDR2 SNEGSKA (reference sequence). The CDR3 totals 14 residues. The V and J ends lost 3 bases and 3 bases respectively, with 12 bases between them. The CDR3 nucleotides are TGCAGTGCTAGCCCCCTGGGACGCTACAATGAGCAGTTCTTC. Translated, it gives CSASPLGRYNEQFF.

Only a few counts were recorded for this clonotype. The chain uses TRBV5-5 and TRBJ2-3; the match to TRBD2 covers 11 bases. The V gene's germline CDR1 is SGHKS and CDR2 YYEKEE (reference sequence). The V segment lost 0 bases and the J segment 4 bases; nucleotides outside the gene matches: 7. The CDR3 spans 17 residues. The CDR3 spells CASSLVTSGSRADTQYF. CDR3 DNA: TGTGCCAGCAGCTTGGTCACTAGCGGGAGTAGGGCAGATACGCAGTATTTT. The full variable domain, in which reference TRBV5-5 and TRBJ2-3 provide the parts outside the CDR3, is DAGVTQSPTHLIKTRGQQVTLRCSPISGHKSVSWYQQVLGQGPQFIFQYYEKEERGRGNFPDRFSARQFPNYSSELNVNALLLGDSALYLCASSLVTSGSRADTQYFGPGTRLTVL.

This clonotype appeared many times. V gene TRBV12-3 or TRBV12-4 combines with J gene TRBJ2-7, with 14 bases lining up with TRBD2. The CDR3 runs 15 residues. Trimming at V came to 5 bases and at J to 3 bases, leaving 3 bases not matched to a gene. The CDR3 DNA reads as TGTGCCAGCAGTGGACTAGCGGGAGGTTTCTACGAGCAGTACTTC. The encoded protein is CASSGLAGGFYEQYF.

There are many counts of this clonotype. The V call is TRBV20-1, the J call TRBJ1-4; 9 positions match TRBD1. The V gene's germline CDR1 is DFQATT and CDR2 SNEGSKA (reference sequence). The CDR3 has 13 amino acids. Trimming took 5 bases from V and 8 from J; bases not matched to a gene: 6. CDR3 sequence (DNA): TGCAGTGCTTCGGACAGGGGAGACGAAAAACTGTTTTTT. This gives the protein CSASDRGDEKLFF.

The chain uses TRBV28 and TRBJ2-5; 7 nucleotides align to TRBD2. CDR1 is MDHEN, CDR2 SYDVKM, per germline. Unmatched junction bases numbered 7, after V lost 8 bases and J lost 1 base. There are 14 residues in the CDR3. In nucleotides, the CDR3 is TGTGCCAGCGCCGGGAGGACGATCCAAGAGACCCAGTACTTC. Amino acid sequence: CASAGRTIQETQYF.

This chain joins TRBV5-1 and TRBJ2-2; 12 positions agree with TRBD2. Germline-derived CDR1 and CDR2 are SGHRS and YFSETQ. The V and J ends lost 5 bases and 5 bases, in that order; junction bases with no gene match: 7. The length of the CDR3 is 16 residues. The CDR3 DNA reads TGCGCCAGCAGAAGACTAGCGGGAGAGGGGACCGGGGAGCTGTTTTTT. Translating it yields CASRRLAGEGTGELFF.

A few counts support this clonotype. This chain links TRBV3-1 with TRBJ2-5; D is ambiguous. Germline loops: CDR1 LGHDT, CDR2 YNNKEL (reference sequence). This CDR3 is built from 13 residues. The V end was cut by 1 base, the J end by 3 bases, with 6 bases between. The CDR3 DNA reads TGTGCCAGCAGCCAAGTAAGGGAAGAGACCCAGTACTTC. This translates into CASSQVREETQYF.

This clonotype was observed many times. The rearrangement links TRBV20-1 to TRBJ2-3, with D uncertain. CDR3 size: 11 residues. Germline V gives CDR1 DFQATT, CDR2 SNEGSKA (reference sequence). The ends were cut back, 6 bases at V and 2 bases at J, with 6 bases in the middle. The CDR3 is CSAGFTDTQYF. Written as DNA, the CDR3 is TGCAGTGCGGGGTTCACAGATACGCAGTATTTT.

The CDR3 loop is CAKGLRSRETQYF. The DNA for the CDR3 is TGTGCCAAGGGACTCCGTTCCCGGGAGACCCAGTACTTC. J is TRBJ2-5 and V is TRBV10-3, with a possible D match to TRBD2 (6 bases). This CDR3 comprises 13 residues. CDR1 and CDR2 from the germline V gene are ENHRY and SYGVKD. The V and J ends lost 10 bases and 5 bases respectively, with 17 bases between them.

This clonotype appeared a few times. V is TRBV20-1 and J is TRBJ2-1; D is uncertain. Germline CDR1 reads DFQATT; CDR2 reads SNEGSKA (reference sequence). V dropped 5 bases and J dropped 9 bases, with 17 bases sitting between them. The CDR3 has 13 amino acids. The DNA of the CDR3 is TGCAGTGCTGGACCAGAGACGGTGCTTGAGCAGTTCTTC. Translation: CSAGPETVLEQFF.

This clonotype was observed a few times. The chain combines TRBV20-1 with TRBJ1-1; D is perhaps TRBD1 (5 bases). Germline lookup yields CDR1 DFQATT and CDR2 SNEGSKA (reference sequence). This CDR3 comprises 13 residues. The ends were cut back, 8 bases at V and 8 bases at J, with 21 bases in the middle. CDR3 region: CSQLDPRDGEAFF. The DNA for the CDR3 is TGCAGTCAACTAGACCCCCGGGACGGGGAAGCTTTCTTT.

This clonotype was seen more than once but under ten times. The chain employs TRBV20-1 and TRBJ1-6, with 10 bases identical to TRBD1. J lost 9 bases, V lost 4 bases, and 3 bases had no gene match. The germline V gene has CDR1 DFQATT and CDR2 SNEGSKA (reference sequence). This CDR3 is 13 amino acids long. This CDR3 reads CSAMTGGGSPLHF. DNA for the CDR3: TGCAGTGCTATGACAGGGGGCGGTTCACCCCTCCACTTT.

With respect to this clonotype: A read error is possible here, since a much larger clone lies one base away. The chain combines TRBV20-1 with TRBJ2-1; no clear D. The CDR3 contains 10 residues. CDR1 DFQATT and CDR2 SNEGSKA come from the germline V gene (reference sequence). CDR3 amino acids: CSARRNDQFF. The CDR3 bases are TGCAGTGCTAGGAGGAATGACCAGTTCTTC.

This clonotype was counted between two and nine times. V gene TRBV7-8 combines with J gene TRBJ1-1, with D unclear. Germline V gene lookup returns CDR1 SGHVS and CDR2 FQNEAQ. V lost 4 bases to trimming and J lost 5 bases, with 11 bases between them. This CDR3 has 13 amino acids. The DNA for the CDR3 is TGTGCCAGCAGCTCCCCCGGCCGAACTGAAGCTTTCTTT. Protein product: CASSSPGRTEAFF.

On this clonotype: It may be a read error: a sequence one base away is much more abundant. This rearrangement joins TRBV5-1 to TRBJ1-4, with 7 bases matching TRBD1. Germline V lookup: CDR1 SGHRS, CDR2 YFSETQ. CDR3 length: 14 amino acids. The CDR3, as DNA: TGCGTCAGCAGCTTGGGACAGATCAATGAAAAACTGTTTTTT. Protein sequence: CVSSLGQINEKLFF.

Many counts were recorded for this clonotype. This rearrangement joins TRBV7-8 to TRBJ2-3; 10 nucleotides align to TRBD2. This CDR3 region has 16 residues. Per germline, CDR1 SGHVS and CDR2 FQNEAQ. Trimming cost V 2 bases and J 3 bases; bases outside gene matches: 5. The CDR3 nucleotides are TGTGCCAGCAGCTTAAGGGTAGCGGGAGGAACAGATACGCAGTATTTT. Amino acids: CASSLRVAGGTDTQYF.

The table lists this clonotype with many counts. The CDR3 loop reads CASSPFRARGFF. For the CDR3, the DNA is TGTGCCAGCAGCCCCTTCCGGGCTCGGGGTTTCTTT. The chain carries TRBV7-8 and TRBJ1-1; the D is unclear. The V gene's germline CDR1 is SGHVS and CDR2 FQNEAQ. The V end lost 5 bases, the J end lost 13 bases, and 17 bases lay between the germline ends. CDR3 length equals 12 residues.

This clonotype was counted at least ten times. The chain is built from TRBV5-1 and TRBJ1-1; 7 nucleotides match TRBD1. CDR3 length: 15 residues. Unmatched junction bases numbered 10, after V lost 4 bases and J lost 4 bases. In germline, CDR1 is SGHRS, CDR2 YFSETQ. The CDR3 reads CASSTGDSRATEAFF. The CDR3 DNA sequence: TGCGCCAGCAGCACCGGGGACAGTCGGGCCACTGAAGCTTTCTTT.

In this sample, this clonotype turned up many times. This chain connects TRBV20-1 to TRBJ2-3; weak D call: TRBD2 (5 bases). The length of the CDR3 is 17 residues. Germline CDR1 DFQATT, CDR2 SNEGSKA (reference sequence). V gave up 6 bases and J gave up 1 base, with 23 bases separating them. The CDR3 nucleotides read TGCAGTGCGAATCTGGAAGCGGCATCCATCGGCACAGATACGCAGTATTTT. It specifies CSANLEAASIGTDTQYF.